The sequence of this TCR beta chain was determined in a study of T cells after yellow fever vaccination. Whole-study results and caveats: Most primary-vaccination clones reappeared after the booster (just under 98% CD4, roughly 90% CD8). A limited proportion of clonotypes was detected within both the CD4 and CD8 compartments. The secondary response showed a weaker magnitude and a faster peak, day 5 versus 15.

A universal primer site and UMIs were added as TCR cDNA was made by 5'RACE template switching. TCRdb called the 5' RACE reads again in MiXCR, with one record for every CDR3 protein. The profile shows a few hundred thousand distinct CDR3 sequences, around 12% of them singletons. The CDR3 runs 17 residues. The J segment lost 2 bases and the V segment lost 1 base, leaving 10 bases of the junction unmatched. CDR1 and CDR2 from the germline V gene are SGHRS and YFSETQ. This clonotype has more than one count but fewer than ten. What it recognizes is unknown. Sequenced material: CD4+ T cells sorted from PBMCs, taken 15 days after the yellow fever booster vaccination. The TCR originated in a man aged 18 to 29 who received the YFV17D yellow fever vaccine. The chain couples TRBV5-1 to TRBJ2-7; 9 bases are shared with TRBD1. The CDR3 DNA is TGCGCCAGCAGCTTGACGCCTCTCCGGGACAGGGCCTACGAGCAGTACTTC. Its translation: CASSLTPLRDRAYEQYF.